Below, one T cell receptor (beta chain) is given with its context. Its cognate antigen is unknown. The ends lost 3 bases at V and 4 bases at J; junction bases unmatched: 4. The CDR3 loop spans 15 amino acids. CDR1 is MNHEY and CDR2 is SMNVEV in the germline V gene (reference sequence). Here immunoSEQ multiplex PCR was the method, and the copy in TCRdb shows in-frame clones only, minus some. The data show about 56,000 clones, 93% seen once. The data were obtained in a study of cytomegalovirus exposure and HLA in healthy donors. Study-wide results and limits: The classifier reportedly diagnosed cytomegalovirus status with high sensitivity and specificity. There were fewer than 200 TCR beta chains listed as cytomegalovirus-associated.

The donors were part of the validation cohort, which consisted of more than 90 subjects and was separate from the first cohort of under 850 subjects. The chain is built from TRBV27 and TRBJ2-1, with 9 bases lining up with TRBD2. This clonotype originated in a woman between 18 and 29 years old in good health and CMV-seropositive. Sequencing input: PBMCs. DNA for the CDR3: TGTGCCAGCAGTTTTATGCGGGGGGGGTACAATGAGCAGTTCTTC. Translated: CASSFMRGGYNEQFF.